The T cell receptor beta chain under discussion was sequenced for a study of sequential checkpoint blockade in melanoma. This table comes from immunoSEQ multiplex PCR, and its TCRdb copy is limited to in-frame clones, with some not included. Counted here are approximately 29,000 clones, around 80% occurring once; the ten biggest clones make up 17%. Described treatment: randomized to nivolumab then ipilimumab (arm A) or the reverse (arm B). From germline, CDR1 is SEHNR and CDR2 FQNEAQ (reference sequence). Trimming pared 6 bases from V and 0 bases from J, leaving 10 bases between. This CDR3 contains 14 residues.

The starting material was CD8+ T cells sorted from blood (inferred from file names), obtained from a patient given nivolumab and ipilimumab in sequence. This TCR came from a human donor with melanoma. This sequence joins TRBV7-9 and TRBJ2-3; D might be TRBD1 (5 bases). This CDR3 is CASRPGSSTDTQYF. Written as DNA, the CDR3 is TGTGCCAGCAGGCCAGGGTCTAGCACAGATACGCAGTATTTT.